The rows below give T cell receptor beta chains drawn from one sample of a study of blood T cells in healthy people across ages. TCRdb independently ran MiXCR on the 5' RACE reads; one entry per CDR3 protein. The sample shows 750,000 to 950,000 distinct CDR3 sequences, around half of them seen only once. Material: blood. The receptors originated from a man older than 75 in good health. Both conserved end residues are part of each CDR3. The order of the fields is J gene, clone size, V gene, D gene, CDR3 length, CDR3 protein, CDR3 DNA. D genes are given only for firm matches. Clone size is stated in some rows and not others, as once, few, many or a class when expanded.

J: TRBJ1-2; size: NA; V: TRBV20-1; D: TRBD1; length: 15; CDR3: CSARGPGQGVDGYTF; DNA: TGCAGTGCTAGAGGCCCGGGACAGGGAGTGGATGGCTACACCTTC
J: TRBJ2-1; size: few; V: TRBV11-2; D: TRBD2; length: 18; CDR3: CASSFFPPSGRLYNEQFF; DNA: TGTGCCAGCAGCTTCTTCCCCCCTAGCGGGAGGTTATACAATGAGCAGTTCTTC
J: TRBJ2-1; size: NA; V: TRBV12-5; D: TRBD2; length: 15; CDR3: CASGLGLAGGDEQFF; DNA: TGTGCTAGTGGTTTGGGACTAGCGGGAGGCGATGAGCAGTTCTTC
J: TRBJ2-2; size: NA; V: TRBV10-3; D: NA; length: 15; CDR3: CAISDRRSNTGELFF; DNA: TGTGCCATCAGTGATAGACGGTCTAACACCGGGGAGCTGTTTTTT
J: TRBJ2-3; size: NA; V: TRBV6-6; D: NA; length: 16; CDR3: CASSTPRTLRAYTQYF; DNA: TGTGCCAGCAGTACCCCCCGGACCCTGCGGGCCTATACGCAGTATTTT
J: TRBJ2-2; size: NA; V: TRBV27; D: NA; length: 13; CDR3: CASSLSDMVELFF; DNA: TGTGCCAGCAGTTTATCCGACATGGTGGAGCTGTTTTTT
J: TRBJ1-1; size: few; V: TRBV7-6; D: NA; length: 15; CDR3: CASSLAPGTVAEAFF; DNA: TGTGCCAGCAGCTTAGCGCCCGGTACAGTGGCTGAAGCTTTCTTT
J: TRBJ2-7; size: NA; V: TRBV5-1; D: NA; length: 15; CDR3: CASSLVQGKGYEQYF; DNA: TGCGCCAGCAGCTTGGTGCAGGGAAAGGGGTACGAGCAGTACTTC
J: TRBJ1-1; size: NA; V: TRBV15; D: TRBD1; length: 14; CDR3: CATSSPGPGQRAFF; DNA: TGTGCCACCAGCAGTCCCGGGCCGGGACAGAGGGCTTTCTTT
J: TRBJ2-7; size: few; V: TRBV15; D: NA; length: 14; CDR3: CATSRAKGSYEQYF; DNA: TGTGCCACCAGCAGAGCGAAGGGCTCCTACGAGCAGTACTTC
J: TRBJ2-7; size: NA; V: TRBV7-2; D: NA; length: 13; CDR3: CASSLRFSNEQYF; DNA: TGTGCCAGCAGCTTGCGCTTTTCGAACGAGCAGTACTTC
J: TRBJ2-7; size: NA; V: TRBV6-2/TRBV6-3; D: TRBD1; length: 15; CDR3: CASRDRTGGAYEQYF; DNA: TGTGCCAGCAGGGACCGGACAGGGGGAGCCTACGAGCAGTACTTC
J: TRBJ1-2; size: NA; V: TRBV7-3; D: TRBD1; length: 14; CDR3: CASSRDRANYGYTF; DNA: TGTGCCAGCAGCCGGGACAGGGCTAACTATGGCTACACCTTC
J: TRBJ1-2; size: NA; V: TRBV12-3/TRBV12-4; D: NA; length: 11; CDR3: CASSQHYGYTF; DNA: TGTGCCAGCAGTCAACACTATGGCTACACCTTC
J: TRBJ2-5; size: few; V: TRBV7-2; D: TRBD1; length: 17; CDR3: CASSLAGQSYRLWTQYF; DNA: TGTGCCAGCAGCTTAGCGGGACAGAGCTACCGCTTGTGGACCCAGTACTTC
J: TRBJ2-1; size: NA; V: TRBV7-2; D: TRBD2; length: 14; CDR3: CASRQAGGNNEQFF; DNA: TGTGCCAGCAGACAAGCGGGAGGGAACAATGAGCAGTTCTTC
J: TRBJ1-4; size: many; V: TRBV6-6; D: NA; length: 13; CDR3: CASSGGLGEKLFF; DNA: TGTGCCAGCAGCGGTGGTCTTGGGGAAAAACTGTTTTTT
J: TRBJ2-7; size: NA; V: TRBV4-1; D: TRBD1; length: 18; CDR3: CASSQVGGKTGDPGEQYF; DNA: TGCGCCAGCAGCCAAGTTGGGGGGAAGACAGGGGATCCGGGGGAGCAGTACTTC
J: TRBJ2-3; size: NA; V: TRBV29-1; D: NA; length: 13; CDR3: CSVERAGTRYAYF; DNA: TGCAGCGTTGAACGGGCGGGAACCAGATACGCGTATTTT
J: TRBJ2-7; size: few; V: TRBV7-2; D: TRBD1; length: 15; CDR3: CASRRQGVPSYEQYF; DNA: TGTGCCAGCAGGCGACAGGGGGTCCCATCCTACGAGCAGTACTTC
J: TRBJ2-5; size: few; V: TRBV3-1; D: NA; length: 13; CDR3: CASSQREKETQYF; DNA: TGTGCCAGCAGCCAACGGGAGAAAGAGACCCAGTACTTC
J: TRBJ2-1; size: NA; V: TRBV11-2; D: TRBD2; length: 16; CDR3: CASSSVAGSSYNEQFF; DNA: TGTGCCAGCAGCTCGGTAGCGGGATCCTCCTACAATGAGCAGTTCTTC
J: TRBJ2-5; size: once; V: TRBV5-1; D: NA; length: 11; CDR3: CVTRSEETQYF; DNA: TGCGTCACGCGGAGTGAAGAGACCCAGTACTTC
J: TRBJ2-3; size: few; V: TRBV3-1; D: NA; length: 15; CDR3: CASSQEGGGHRYAYF; DNA: TGTGCCAGCAGCCAAGAAGGGGGGGGGCACAGATACGCGTATTTT
J: TRBJ2-7; size: NA; V: TRBV18; D: NA; length: 14; CDR3: CASSLDRVGVEQYF; DNA: TGTGCCAGCTCACTGGACCGGGTGGGGGTCGAGCAGTACTTC
J: TRBJ2-1; size: few; V: TRBV6-2/TRBV6-3; D: NA; length: 15; CDR3: CASSYGRDPYNEQFF; DNA: TGTGCCAGCAGTTACGGGCGGGACCCCTACAATGAGCAGTTCTTC
J: TRBJ1-2; size: once; V: TRBV12-3/TRBV12-4; D: TRBD1; length: 13; CDR3: CASSPWDSGGYTF; DNA: TGTGCCAGCAGTCCTTGGGACAGTGGAGGCTACACCTTC
J: TRBJ1-2; size: few; V: TRBV5-1; D: TRBD1; length: 14; CDR3: CASSVGQVNYGYTF; DNA: TGCGCCAGCAGCGTGGGACAGGTTAACTATGGCTACACCTTC
J: TRBJ2-5; size: NA; V: TRBV2; D: NA; length: 16; CDR3: CASTSSPNHAQETQYF; DNA: TGTGCCAGCACTTCATCGCCGAACCATGCCCAAGAGACCCAGTACTTC
J: TRBJ2-5; size: NA; V: TRBV12-5; D: TRBD1; length: 13; CDR3: CASGRDSRETQYF; DNA: TGTGCTAGTGGAAGGGACAGCCGAGAGACCCAGTACTTC
J: TRBJ2-4; size: few; V: TRBV5-1; D: NA; length: 15; CDR3: CASSTPGQEGDIQYF; DNA: TGCGCCAGCAGCACCCCCGGACAGGAGGGTGACATTCAGTACTTC
J: TRBJ2-7; size: NA; V: TRBV7-9; D: NA; length: 17; CDR3: CASSLGLPGRLSYEQYF; DNA: TGTGCCAGCAGCTTAGGACTCCCGGGGAGGCTTTCCTACGAGCAGTACTTC
J: TRBJ2-5; size: NA; V: TRBV7-6; D: TRBD2; length: 16; CDR3: CASSPRLAGDDNEQYF; DNA: TGTGCCAGCAGCCCTCGACTAGCGGGCGACGACAATGAGCAGTACTTC
J: TRBJ1-1; size: NA; V: TRBV14; D: NA; length: 13; CDR3: CASFSLRGTEAFF; DNA: TGTGCCAGCTTTTCTTTAAGGGGGACTGAAGCTTTCTTT
J: TRBJ2-4; size: NA; V: TRBV7-6; D: TRBD1; length: 16; CDR3: CASSRDRGSAKNIQYF; DNA: TGTGCCAGCAGCCGGGACAGGGGGTCCGCCAAAAACATTCAGTACTTC
J: TRBJ2-3; size: NA; V: TRBV28; D: TRBD2; length: 17; CDR3: CASSFNTGGPLGNTQYF; DNA: TGTGCCAGCAGTTTTAATACGGGAGGGCCCTTGGGGAATACGCAGTATTTT
J: TRBJ2-3; size: NA; V: TRBV28; D: NA; length: 14; CDR3: CASIQGVSTDTQYF; DNA: TGTGCCAGCATCCAGGGTGTTAGCACAGATACGCAGTATTTT
J: TRBJ2-3; size: NA; V: TRBV24-1; D: TRBD2; length: 14; CDR3: CATRGLGISDTQYF; DNA: TGTGCCACCCGAGGACTAGGAATCTCAGATACGCAGTATTTT
J: TRBJ1-1; size: NA; V: TRBV29-1; D: NA; length: 13; CDR3: CSVVVRMNTEAFF; DNA: TGCAGCGTTGTAGTCAGAATGAACACTGAAGCTTTCTTT
J: TRBJ2-3; size: NA; V: TRBV20-1; D: NA; length: 14; CDR3: CSAKEGWDSSRPYF; DNA: TGCAGTGCAAAAGAGGGGTGGGACTCCTCCCGGCCGTATTTT
J: TRBJ1-4; size: NA; V: TRBV5-5; D: NA; length: 14; CDR3: CASSFGARGEKLFF; DNA: TGTGCCAGCAGCTTCGGGGCACGGGGTGAAAAACTGTTTTTT
J: TRBJ2-3; size: NA; V: TRBV29-1; D: TRBD2; length: 16; CDR3: CSVIRSATESGGSQYF; DNA: TGCAGCGTTATTCGCTCGGCCACGGAGAGCGGGGGGAGCCAGTATTTT